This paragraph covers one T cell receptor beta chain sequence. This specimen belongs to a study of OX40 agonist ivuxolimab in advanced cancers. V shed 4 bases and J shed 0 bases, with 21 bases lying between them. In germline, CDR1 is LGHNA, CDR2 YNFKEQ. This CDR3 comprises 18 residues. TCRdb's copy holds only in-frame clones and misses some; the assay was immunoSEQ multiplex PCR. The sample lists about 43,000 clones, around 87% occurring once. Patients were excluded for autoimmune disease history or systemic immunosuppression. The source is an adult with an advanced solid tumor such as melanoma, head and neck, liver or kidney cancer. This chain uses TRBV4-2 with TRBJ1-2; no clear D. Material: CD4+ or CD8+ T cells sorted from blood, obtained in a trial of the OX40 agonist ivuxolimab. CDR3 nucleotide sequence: TGTGCCAGCAGCCCGAAGGTAGCGTGGCCCGTCCCTAACTATGGCTACACCTTC. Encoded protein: CASSPKVAWPVPNYGYTF.